What follows are 21 T cell receptor beta chains derived from one specimen sequenced in a study of T cells in Graves' hyperthyroidism and ophthalmopathy. Regions amplified from RNA transcripts were the TCR beta CDR3 regions. HTBI primers drove first-round RT-PCR of the TCR CDR3. TCRdb passed the multiplex PCR reads through MiXCR, listing each CDR3 protein once. The sample holds around 400,000 distinct CDR3 sequences; about 16% are singletons and the top ten take roughly a fifth. The sequencing input was blood. These receptor sequences come from a woman aged 60-75 years with Graves' ophthalmopathy.

Ten or more counts support this clonotype. V is TRBV12-3 or TRBV12-4 and J is TRBJ2-1, with 9 bases that match TRBD2. This CDR3 contains 12 residues. After removal of 6 bases from V and 14 bases from J, the junction contained 8 bases not matched to a gene. The CDR3 DNA reads as TGTGCCAGCAGCGCGGGACTAGCACAGAAGTTCTTC. This translates into CASSAGLAQKFF.

This clonotype was detected many times. The J gene is TRBJ2-2, the V gene TRBV3-1; 9 bases match TRBD2. Germline V gives CDR1 LGHDT, CDR2 YNNKEL (reference sequence). With V trimmed by 4 bases and J by 1 base, 4 bases remained unmatched. The CDR3 is 16 residues long. The CDR3 DNA reads TGTGCCAGCAGCCTACGTAGCGGGAGGAACACCGGGGAGCTGTTTTTT. Translating gives CASSLRSGRNTGELFF.

The V gene is TRBV15, the J gene TRBJ1-4; a weak D match, TRBD1 (6 bases). Trimming shortened V by 6 bases and J by 4 bases, and 15 bases separated the two germline ends. The CDR3 is made up of 15 amino acids. The germline CDR1 and CDR2 sequences are LNHNV and YYDKDF (reference sequence). The CDR3 DNA is TGTGCCACCAGTGACAGGCGAACTTATAATGAAAAACTGTTTTTT. Its protein product is CATSDRRTYNEKLFF.

This clonotype showed up many times. This chain uses TRBV2 with TRBJ1-2; unclear D gene. There are 13 residues in the CDR3. V lost 2 bases and J lost 5, with 9 bases in between. Germline loops: CDR1 SNHLY, CDR2 FYNNEI. The CDR3 bases are TGTGCCAGCAGTGAAAGTCAGTTTTATGGCTACACCTTC. This sequence encodes CASSESQFYGYTF.

Turning to this clonotype: A much larger clone differs by one base, so this may be a read error. The chain links TRBV28 to TRBJ2-7, with D hard to call. This CDR3 region has 12 residues. Germline V gene lookup returns CDR1 MDHEN and CDR2 SYDVKM. The CDR3 DNA follows: TGTGCCAGCGGTTTTGGGTGGTACGAGCAGTACTTC. Translation: CASGFGWYEQYF.

This clonotype was seen repeatedly, ten times or more. The chain recombines TRBV6-5 with TRBJ2-3; a possible D gene is TRBD2 (6 bases). CDR1 is MNHEY, CDR2 SVGAGI, per germline. The V and J ends lost 3 bases and 2 bases respectively, with 12 bases between them. The CDR3 runs 15 residues. Here the CDR3 reads CASSYGDSPTDTQYF. CDR3 DNA sequence: TGTGCCAGCAGTTATGGGGACTCCCCCACAGATACGCAGTATTTT.

This clonotype was seen ten or more times. The chain links TRBV12-5 to TRBJ2-1, with 7 bases identical to TRBD2. V shed 7 bases and J 2 bases; nucleotides not matched to a gene: 5. The CDR3 has 14 residues. Germline V gene data show CDR1 as LGHNT and CDR2 as FRNRAP. CDR3 sequence reads: CASVKLAPYNEQFF. The CDR3 nucleotides are TGTGCTAGTGTCAAACTAGCGCCCTACAATGAGCAGTTCTTC.

This clonotype was detected many times. The chain links TRBV20-1 to TRBJ2-5; TRBD1 is a possible D gene (6 bases). Looked up from germline, CDR1 is DFQATT and CDR2 is SNEGSKA (reference sequence). This CDR3 spans 13 amino acids. V was shortened by 6 bases and J by 7 bases, with 18 bases between the two germline ends. CDR3 residues: CSAPGTEGGTQYF. For the CDR3, the DNA is TGCAGTGCCCCCGGGACGGAAGGGGGGACCCAGTACTTC.

This clonotype has at least ten counts. The rearrangement uses TRBV12-3 or TRBV12-4 and TRBJ1-5, with 9 nucleotides matching TRBD1. With V trimmed by 6 bases and J by 4 bases, 4 bases remained unmatched. This CDR3 region has 14 residues. Here the CDR3 DNA reads TGTGCCAGCAGCCGGACAGGGGAGAATCAGCCCCAGCATTTT. This gives the protein CASSRTGENQPQHF.

The table lists this clonotype with many counts. The chain has TRBV7-2 and TRBJ2-5, with TRBD1 matching 9 bases. CDR3 length equals 16 residues. J gave up 2 bases and V 3 bases, and 7 bases lay outside the gene matches. Germline lookup yields CDR1 SGHTA and CDR2 FQGNSA. In DNA, the CDR3 is TGTGCCAGCAGCTTCGGGACAGGGACGCCTCAAGAGACCCAGTACTTC. As protein: CASSFGTGTPQETQYF.

In this sample, this clonotype turned up many times. The chain has TRBV3-1 and TRBJ2-1, with no clear D. V was shortened by 4 bases and J by 7 bases, with 5 bases between the two germline ends. CDR3 length equals 11 residues. CDR1 and CDR2 (germline): LGHDT, YNNKEL (reference sequence). The CDR3 here is CASSRSNEQFF. In nucleotides, the CDR3 is TGTGCCAGCAGCCGATCGAATGAGCAGTTCTTC.

This clonotype showed up just a few times. This chain joins TRBV9 and TRBJ2-5; weak D call: TRBD1 (6 bases). V was pared by 0 bases and J by 5 bases, with 11 bases between. Looked up from germline, CDR1 is SGDLS and CDR2 is YYNGEE. CDR3 length: 14 amino acids. The CDR3 DNA reads as TGTGCCAGCAGCGTAGTGGGGGCCCATGAGACCCAGTACTTC. Translated, it gives CASSVVGAHETQYF.

The V call is TRBV6-1, the J call TRBJ1-4; D unresolved. The V end was cut by 7 bases, the J end by 5 bases, with 14 bases between. Germline V gives CDR1 MNHNS, CDR2 SASEGT. The CDR3 is made up of 14 amino acids. CDR3: CASTNRARNEKLFF. For the CDR3, the DNA is TGTGCCAGCACTAACCGGGCCCGAAATGAAAAACTGTTTTTT.

The V call is TRBV20-1, the J call TRBJ2-1; the match to TRBD2 covers 7 bases. This CDR3 has 15 residues. V trimming: 0 bases; J trimming: 7 bases; junction bases outside the gene matches: 9. Germline V gene data show CDR1 as DFQATT and CDR2 as SNEGSKA (reference sequence). CDR3 sequence: CSARDGGGPWNEQFF. DNA of the CDR3: TGCAGTGCTAGAGATGGGGGGGGTCCTTGGAATGAGCAGTTCTTC.

This clonotype was picked up many times. The J gene is TRBJ2-1, the V gene TRBV6-2 or TRBV6-3, with 9 bases aligning to TRBD1. J lost 0 bases, V lost 5 bases, and 26 bases had no gene match. Germline lookup yields CDR1 MNHEY and CDR2 SVGEGT. This CDR3 is 23 amino acids long. The chain's CDR3 is CASSDTGGGFGSGPIRSYNEQFF. The CDR3 coding sequence is TGTGCCAGCAGTGATACAGGGGGCGGTTTCGGCAGCGGGCCCATCCGCTCCTACAATGAGCAGTTCTTC.

This clonotype came up many times. This chain connects TRBV5-1 to TRBJ2-3; 8 bases agree with TRBD2. The CDR3 has 15 residues. V dropped 4 bases and J dropped 4; count of bases not matched to a gene: 8. CDR1 is SGHRS and CDR2 is YFSETQ in the germline V gene. Written as DNA, the CDR3 is TGCGCCAGCAGCCCGCTAGCGGGTGGCCCAGATACGCAGTATTTT. It yields the protein CASSPLAGGPDTQYF.

This clonotype occurred many times. The chain employs TRBV20-1 and TRBJ2-3, with 8 bases that match TRBD2. CDR1 and CDR2 (germline): DFQATT, SNEGSKA (reference sequence). Germline trimming cut 6 bases from V and 4 bases from J; bases unmatched to any gene: 3. The CDR3 is made up of 12 amino acids. CDR3 DNA: TGCAGTGCCAGCGGGAGTGCAGATACGCAGTATTTT. Its protein is CSASGSADTQYF.

This clonotype has a count of ten or more. DNA of the CDR3: TGTGCCAGCAGTGTTCACAGAGCTGGGGCCAACGTCCTGACTTTC. Translating it yields CASSVHRAGANVLTF. The gene calls are TRBV6-1 and TRBJ2-6; D is unresolved. This CDR3 has 15 amino acids. The V end was cut by 4 bases, the J end by 2 bases, with 9 bases between. Germline values: CDR1 MNHNS, CDR2 SASEGT.

The table lists this clonotype with many counts. V is TRBV6-2 or TRBV6-3 and J is TRBJ2-7, with a tentative D call TRBD2 (6 bases). V was cut by 2 bases and J by 2 bases, with 19 bases left in between. Germline V gene sequence: CDR1 MNHEY, CDR2 SVGEGT. The CDR3 is made up of 17 amino acids. The CDR3 sequence: CASSYVILAGRPYEQYF. In DNA form, the CDR3 reads TGTGCCAGCAGTTACGTGATTTTGGCCGGGAGACCCTACGAGCAGTACTTC.

There are many counts of this clonotype. The chain is built from TRBV18 and TRBJ2-7; 8 bases fit TRBD1. Unmatched junction bases numbered 8, after V lost 3 bases and J lost 7 bases. The CDR3 has 14 residues. Germline assignment: CDR1 KGHSH and CDR2 LQKENI. The CDR3 bases are TGTGCCAGCTCACCGAGACAGGGGACGGGAGAGCAGTACTTC. Translating gives CASSPRQGTGEQYF. Full variable domain (remainder filled in from reference TRBV18 and TRBJ2-7): NAGVMQNPRHLVRRRGQEARLRCSPMKGHSHVYWYRQLPEEGLKFMVYLQKENIIDESGMPKERFSAEFPKEGPSILRIQQVVRGDSAAYFCASSPRQGTGEQYFGPGTRLTVT.

The rearrangement joins TRBV6-1 to TRBJ2-3, with D hard to call. CDR1 and CDR2 (germline): MNHNS, SASEGT. This CDR3 spans 13 amino acids. The V end lost 6 bases, the J end lost 1 base, and 8 bases lay between the germline ends. The CDR3 DNA sequence: TGTGCCAGCAGACTGATGGGCACAGATACGCAGTATTTT. This gives the protein CASRLMGTDTQYF.